The 25 T cell receptor beta chains below come from one sample, sequenced in a study of blood T cell repertoires in COVID-19. Profiling relied on immunoSEQ multiplex PCR, and the TCRdb table lists in-frame clones only, not all of them. The sample shows about 350,000 clones, roughly 87% of them seen only once. The material sequenced was PBMCs or T cells enriched from blood (not recorded which). These receptors came from a woman in her thirties who had recovered from COVID-19.

The table lists this clone with a few counts. The chain uses TRBV9 and TRBJ1-1; D is perhaps TRBD1 (6 bases). Trimming removed 4 bases from V and 0 bases from J, with 13 bases in between. The germline gives CDR1 SGDLS, CDR2 YYNGEE. This CDR3 spans 15 amino acids. In DNA, the CDR3 is TGTGCCAGCAGCCCCGGGGGGGCATTGAACACTGAAGCTTTCTTT. This codes for CASSPGGALNTEAFF.

The chain has TRBV30 and TRBJ1-3, with a weak D call TRBD1 (5 bases). This CDR3 region has 14 residues. Trimming cost V 6 bases and J 0 bases, with 12 bases left between them. CDR1 is GTSNPN and CDR2 is SVGIG in the germline V gene (reference sequence). The CDR3, as DNA: TGTGCCTGCTGGGGCGTGAGCTCTGGAAACACCATATATTTT. Its translation: CACWGVSSGNTIYF.

Points on this clone: Other DNA variants within this sample encode the same CDR3. V gene TRBV30 combines with J gene TRBJ1-5; D remains ambiguous. CDR1 is GTSNPN, CDR2 SVGIG, per germline (reference sequence). This CDR3 is 14 amino acids long. V gave up 0 bases and J gave up 3 bases, with 9 bases separating them. CDR3 in amino acids: CAWSVELSNQPQHF. CDR3 bases: TGTGCCTGGAGTGTAGAGCTATCCAATCAGCCCCAGCATTTT. Supplemented by reference TRBV30 and TRBJ1-5, the full variable domain reads SQTIHQWPATLVQPVGSPLSLECTVEGTSNPNLYWYRQAAGRGLQLLFYSVGIGQISSEVPQNLSASRPQDRQFILSSKKLLLSDSGFYLCAWSVELSNQPQHFGDGTRLSIL.

The CDR3 nucleotides read TGTGCCAGCAGTTTTTTGACAGCTGGCTACACCTTC. Translating it yields CASSFLTAGYTF. The genes are TRBV28 and TRBJ1-2; D might be TRBD1 (5 bases). Germline V gene lookup returns CDR1 MDHEN and CDR2 SYDVKM. V was shortened by 3 bases and J by 7 bases, with 9 bases between the two germline ends. This CDR3 has 12 residues.

This clone was counted only a few times. The CDR3 sequence is CASSQVATMGEQYF. The CDR3 DNA is TGCGCCAGCAGCCAAGTCGCGACTATGGGAGAGCAGTACTTC. The V call is TRBV4-3, the J call TRBJ2-7, with D possibly matching TRBD2 (5 bases). V was clipped by 1 base and J by 7 bases, with 14 bases between them. This CDR3 is 14 amino acids long. Per the germline V gene, CDR1 is LGHNA and CDR2 is YSLEER.

The chain links TRBV19 to TRBJ1-5; 11 bases are a match to TRBD1. CDR3 length: 16 amino acids. The germline V gene encodes CDR1 LNHDA and CDR2 SQIVND (reference sequence). With 6 bases clipped from V and 3 bases from J, the junction kept 7 bases outside the gene matches. CDR3 nucleotide sequence: TGTGCCAGTAGCCTGGACAGGGGGCCGTACAATCAGCCCCAGCATTTT. Protein sequence: CASSLDRGPYNQPQHF.

The V gene is TRBV6-5, the J gene TRBJ2-2; 9 nucleotides match TRBD2. The CDR3 sequence is 15 residues long. The V segment lost 6 bases and the J segment 6 bases; nucleotides outside the gene matches: 8. Germline V gene data show CDR1 as MNHEY and CDR2 as SVGAGI. CDR3 loop: CASRGLAGSAGELFF. The CDR3 DNA follows: TGTGCCAGCAGGGGGCTAGCGGGGTCGGCCGGGGAGCTGTTTTTT.

The chain couples TRBV9 to TRBJ2-2, with 9 bases lining up with TRBD1. V lost 6 bases to trimming and J lost 5 bases; unmatched junction nucleotides: 8. Germline lookup yields CDR1 SGDLS and CDR2 YYNGEE. CDR3 length equals 15 residues. This CDR3 is CASNLQGAGTGELFF. In DNA, the CDR3 is TGTGCCAGCAACTTACAGGGGGCTGGAACCGGGGAGCTGTTTTTT.

The chain uses TRBV3-1 (or the pseudogene TRBV3-2) and TRBJ1-2; the match to TRBD1 covers 7 bases. The length of the CDR3 is 15 residues. Germline V gene lookup returns CDR1 LGHDT and CDR2 YNNKEL (reference sequence). The V gene end was trimmed by 4 bases and the J gene end by 3 bases; junction bases not matched to a gene: 8. CDR3 sequence: CASSPRQGGDYGYTF. The CDR3 coding sequence is TGTGCCAGCAGCCCCAGACAGGGAGGTGACTATGGCTACACCTTC.

CDR3 DNA sequence: TGCGCCAGCAGGATCGCAGGGGGGTACGAGCAGTACTTC. It specifies CASRIAGGYEQYF. The chain recombines TRBV5-1 with TRBJ2-7; the D gene is possibly TRBD1 (7 bases). The CDR3 contains 13 residues. Deletions cut 5 bases from V and 4 bases from J, with 13 bases between. Germline loops: CDR1 SGHRS, CDR2 YFSETQ.

The rearrangement joins TRBV6-2 or TRBV6-3 to TRBJ2-3; 15 positions agree with TRBD2. The V and J ends lost 6 bases and 3 bases, in that order; junction bases with no gene match: 10. The CDR3 has 18 amino acids. Germline V gives CDR1 MNHEY, CDR2 SVGEGT. CDR3 region: CASSFGTSGGLGTDTQYF. DNA of the CDR3: TGTGCCAGCAGCTTTGGGACTAGCGGGGGGCTCGGTACAGATACGCAGTATTTT.

V and J are TRBV2 and TRBJ1-4, with 9 positions matching TRBD1. CDR3 length: 14 residues. Germline V gene sequence: CDR1 SNHLY, CDR2 FYNNEI. Unmatched junction bases numbered 6, after V lost 6 bases and J lost 7 bases. The CDR3 here is CASSGQGIGEKLFF. CDR3 bases: TGTGCCAGCAGCGGACAGGGGATCGGTGAAAAACTGTTTTTT.

V usage is TRBV5-4 and J usage is TRBJ1-3; no reliable D call. The germline CDR1 and CDR2 sequences are SGHNT and YYREEE (reference sequence). The CDR3 spans 15 residues. Trimming left V 4 bases short and J 0 bases short, with 11 bases between. This CDR3 is CASSPPTGSGNTIYF. The CDR3 nucleotides read TGTGCCAGCAGCCCGCCGACGGGCTCTGGAAACACCATATATTTT.

The chain carries TRBV5-8 and TRBJ1-3; D gene unclear. Trimming left V 1 base short and J 0 bases short, with 8 bases between. CDR1 is SGHTS and CDR2 is YDEGEE in the germline V gene. The CDR3 is 15 residues long. The CDR3, as DNA: TGTGCCAGCAGCTTGTCGGGGATCTCTGGAAACACCATATATTTT. Translation gives CASSLSGISGNTIYF. Complete variable domain (other parts from reference TRBV5-8 and TRBJ1-3): EAGVTQSPTHLIKTRGQQATLRCSPISGHTSVYWYQQALGLGLQFLLWYDEGEERNRGNFPPRFSGRQFPNYSSELNVNALELEDSALYLCASSLSGISGNTIYFGEGSWLTVV.

The chain is built from TRBV24-1 and TRBJ2-2, with TRBD1 matching 10 bases. Germline trimming cut 4 bases from V and 7 bases from J; bases unmatched to any gene: 8. The CDR3 covers 16 residues. Germline V gene lookup returns CDR1 KGHDR and CDR2 SFDVKD. CDR3: CATSDPGTGVFGELFF. CDR3 bases: TGTGCCACCAGTGACCCCGGGACAGGGGTTTTCGGGGAGCTGTTTTTT.

The chain joins TRBV4-3 to TRBJ2-2, with D possibly being TRBD2 (6 bases). The length of the CDR3 is 17 residues. The germline V gene has CDR1 LGHNA and CDR2 YSLEER. V lost 1 base, J lost 3 bases, and 15 bases lay in between. The CDR3 protein is CASSQGDLGTHTGELFF. The CDR3 region has the DNA TGCGCCAGCAGCCAAGGGGATCTGGGGACTCACACCGGGGAGCTGTTTTTT.

This CDR3 is CASSEIWVGGPDTQYF. DNA of the CDR3: TGTGCCAGCAGTGAAATCTGGGTAGGGGGCCCAGATACGCAGTATTTT. This chain joins TRBV6-1 and TRBJ2-3, with 7 positions matching TRBD1. The CDR3 extends over 16 amino acids. The V gene's germline CDR1 is MNHNS and CDR2 SASEGT. Losses at the gene ends were 2 bases for V and 4 bases for J; bases not matched to a gene: 9.

This clone was seen a single time. The CDR3 DNA is TGTGCCAGCAGCTTAGGTGGGACAGGGGGGTACTACAATGAGCAGTTCTTC. The encoded protein is CASSLGGTGGYYNEQFF. V gene TRBV7-9 combines with J gene TRBJ2-1, with 11 bases matching TRBD1. The CDR3 sequence is 17 residues long. Germline V gives CDR1 SEHNR, CDR2 FQNEAQ (reference sequence). J gave up 3 bases and V 1 base, and 5 bases lay outside the gene matches.

In DNA form, the CDR3 reads TGTGCCAGCAGACCGGACAGGGCGAACACCGGGGAGCTGTTTTTT. Protein product: CASRPDRANTGELFF. V is TRBV6-4 and J is TRBJ2-2; TRBD1 aligns across 8 bases. There are 15 residues in the CDR3. V was pared by 6 bases and J by 0 bases, with 3 bases of the junction left unmatched. Germline lookup yields CDR1 MRHNA and CDR2 SNTAGT.

The rearrangement joins TRBV6-5 to TRBJ1-2; 8 positions agree with TRBD1. The V gene's germline CDR1 is MNHEY and CDR2 SVGAGI. With V trimmed by 5 bases and J by 0 bases, 5 bases remained unmatched. The CDR3 spans 15 residues. This CDR3 reads CASSTSTGANYGYTF. The CDR3 DNA sequence: TGTGCCAGCAGTACCTCGACAGGGGCTAACTATGGCTACACCTTC.

This clone is a singleton in its sample. This chain links TRBV15 with TRBJ2-1, with 8 bases lining up with TRBD1. Per germline, CDR1 LNHNV and CDR2 YYDKDF (reference sequence). The J segment lost 7 bases and the V segment lost 1 base, leaving 6 bases of the junction unmatched. The CDR3 length is 15 residues. The CDR3 DNA reads TGTGCCACCAGCAGAGGTCGGACAGGGTTTAATGAGCAGTTCTTC. This encodes CATSRGRTGFNEQFF.

The CDR3 bases are TGTGCCAGCAGCCACGATCGAACAGGCGCGGGGACTGAAGCTTTCTTT. Translation gives CASSHDRTGAGTEAFF. The V gene is TRBV4-2, the J gene TRBJ1-1; D may be TRBD1 (5 bases). This CDR3 spans 16 amino acids. CDR1 and CDR2 from the germline V gene are LGHNA and YNFKEQ. Trimming shortened V by 3 bases and J by 5 bases, and 19 bases separated the two germline ends.

This clone was seen a single time. The chain employs TRBV7-9 and TRBJ1-4; no definite D call. Trimming removed 2 bases from V and 3 bases from J, with 13 bases in between. CDR1 and CDR2 (germline): SEHNR, FQNEAQ (reference sequence). This CDR3 spans 16 amino acids. The CDR3 loop is CASSLPQRRSNEKLFF. CDR3 sequence (DNA): TGTGCCAGCAGCTTACCCCAGCGGAGATCTAATGAAAAACTGTTTTTT.

As to this clone: The same CDR3 can be traced to other DNA sequences in this sample. V usage is TRBV3-1 (or the pseudogene TRBV3-2) and J usage is TRBJ2-7, with 11 bases aligning to TRBD2. CDR1 is LGHDT and CDR2 is YNNKEL in the germline V gene (reference sequence). The V gene end was trimmed by 6 bases and the J gene end by 1 base; junction bases not matched to a gene: 5. This CDR3 contains 15 residues. The CDR3 here is CASSAGTSGSYEQYF. CDR3 in DNA: TGTGCCAGCAGTGCCGGGACTAGCGGATCCTACGAGCAGTACTTC.

The sample holds a few counts of this clone. V gene TRBV10-3 combines with J gene TRBJ1-2, with D possibly being TRBD1 (5 bases). CDR1 is ENHRY and CDR2 is SYGVKD in the germline V gene. The V and J ends lost 3 bases and 4 bases respectively, with 9 bases between them. The CDR3 sequence is 13 residues long. The CDR3 sequence is CAISDREAYGYTF. Written as DNA, the CDR3 is TGTGCCATCAGTGACAGGGAGGCCTATGGCTACACCTTC.